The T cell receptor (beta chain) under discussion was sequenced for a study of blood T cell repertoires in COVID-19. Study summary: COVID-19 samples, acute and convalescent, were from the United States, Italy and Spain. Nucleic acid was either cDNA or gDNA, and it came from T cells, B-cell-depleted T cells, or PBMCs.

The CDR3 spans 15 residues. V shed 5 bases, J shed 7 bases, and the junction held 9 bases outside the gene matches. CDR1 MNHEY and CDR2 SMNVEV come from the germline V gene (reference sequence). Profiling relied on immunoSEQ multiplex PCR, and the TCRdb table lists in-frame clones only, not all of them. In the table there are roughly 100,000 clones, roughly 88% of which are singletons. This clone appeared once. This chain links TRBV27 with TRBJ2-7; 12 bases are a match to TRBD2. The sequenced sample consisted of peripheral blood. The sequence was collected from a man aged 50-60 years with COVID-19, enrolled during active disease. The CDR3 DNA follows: TGTGCCAGCAGTCCCAGACTAGCGGGGGAGGAGGAGCAGTACTTC. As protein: CASSPRLAGEEEQYF.